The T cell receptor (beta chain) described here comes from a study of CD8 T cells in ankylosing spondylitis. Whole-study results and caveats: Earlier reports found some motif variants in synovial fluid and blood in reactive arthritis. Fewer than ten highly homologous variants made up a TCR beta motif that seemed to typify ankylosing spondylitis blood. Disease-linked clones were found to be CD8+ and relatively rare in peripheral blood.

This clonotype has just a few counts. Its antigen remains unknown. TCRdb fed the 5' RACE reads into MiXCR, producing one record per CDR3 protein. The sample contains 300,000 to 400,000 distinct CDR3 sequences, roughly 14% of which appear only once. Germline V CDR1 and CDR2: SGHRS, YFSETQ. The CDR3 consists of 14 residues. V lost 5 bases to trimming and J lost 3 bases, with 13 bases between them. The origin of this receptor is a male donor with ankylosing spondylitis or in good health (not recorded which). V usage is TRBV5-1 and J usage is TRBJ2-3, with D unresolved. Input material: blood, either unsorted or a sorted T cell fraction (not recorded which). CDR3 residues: CASRPNARTDTQYF. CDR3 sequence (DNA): TGCGCCAGCAGACCAAACGCAAGGACAGATACGCAGTATTTT.